These 15 T cell receptor beta chains originate from one sample sequenced in a study of OX40 agonist ivuxolimab in advanced cancers. Profiling relied on immunoSEQ multiplex PCR, and the TCRdb table lists in-frame clones only, not all of them. This table has 57,000 or so clones, around four fifths appearing once. Sequenced material: CD4+ or CD8+ T cells sorted from blood, taken in a trial of the OX40 agonist ivuxolimab. Source of these receptors: an adult with an advanced solid tumor such as melanoma, head and neck, liver or kidney cancer.

In this sample, this clone turned up once. The V call is TRBV30, the J call TRBJ2-4; D gene uncertain. CDR1 is GTSNPN and CDR2 is SVGIG in the germline V gene (reference sequence). The CDR3 covers 15 residues. V was trimmed by 4 bases and J by 3 bases, leaving 16 bases between them. The CDR3 here is CAWKVGSWGKNIQYF. CDR3 in DNA: TGTGCCTGGAAAGTGGGGTCGTGGGGCAAAAACATTCAGTACTTC.

This clone was found a few times. This sequence joins TRBV5-4 and TRBJ2-2, with a possible D match to TRBD2 (6 bases). V lost 1 base, J lost 4 bases, and 11 bases lay in between. The CDR3 loop spans 15 amino acids. CDR1 is SGHNT, CDR2 YYREEE, per germline (reference sequence). The CDR3 spells CASSLKGGTTGELFF. DNA of the CDR3: TGTGCCAGCAGCTTGAAGGGAGGAACCACCGGGGAGCTGTTTTTT.

The V call is TRBV5-1, the J call TRBJ2-1; 8 bases are a match to TRBD1. Looked up from germline, CDR1 is SGHRS and CDR2 is YFSETQ. This CDR3 spans 15 amino acids. V trimming: 4 bases; J trimming: 6 bases; junction bases outside the gene matches: 9. CDR3 sequence (DNA): TGCGCCAGCAGCGCAACAGACAGGGGTGCCAATGAGCAGTTCTTC. It encodes CASSATDRGANEQFF.

The rearrangement uses TRBV6-6 and TRBJ1-2, with D perhaps matching TRBD1 (6 bases). The V gene lost 0 bases and the J gene lost 6 bases, with 8 bases spanning the gap. Germline V gene sequence: CDR1 MNHNY, CDR2 SVGAGI (reference sequence). The CDR3 length is 13 residues. DNA for the CDR3: TGTGCCAGCAGTTACTCGGGGGCTAATGGCTACACCTTC. It codes for CASSYSGANGYTF.

The genes are TRBV7-9 and TRBJ2-3; D is unclear. Germline values: CDR1 SEHNR, CDR2 FQNEAQ (reference sequence). V lost 0 bases and J 4 bases, leaving 2 bases between the germline ends. The CDR3 has 12 amino acids. The CDR3 DNA follows: TGTGCCAGCAGCTTAGCAGCAGATACGCAGTATTTT. It specifies CASSLAADTQYF.

The V and J genes are TRBV10-3 and TRBJ1-1; 7 positions agree with TRBD1. In germline, CDR1 is ENHRY, CDR2 SYGVKD. Germline trimming cut 2 bases from V and 4 bases from J; bases unmatched to any gene: 1. This CDR3 is 13 amino acids long. In DNA form, the CDR3 reads TGTGCCATCAGTGAGACAGGGGTCACTGAAGCTTTCTTT. It codes for CAISETGVTEAFF.

The chain links TRBV10-3 to TRBJ1-2; 9 bases are a match to TRBD1. Germline V CDR1 and CDR2: ENHRY, SYGVKD. The CDR3 spans 14 residues. The trim removed 6 bases at V and 2 bases at J, leaving 4 bases unmatched. The CDR3: CAIRGQGSNYGYTF. In nucleotides, the CDR3 is TGTGCCATCAGGGGACAGGGTTCGAACTATGGCTACACCTTC.

J is TRBJ2-1 and V is TRBV2; 7 bases align to TRBD2. Germline V gene sequence: CDR1 SNHLY, CDR2 FYNNEI. This CDR3 is 13 amino acids long. The trim removed 7 bases at V and 7 bases at J, leaving 7 bases unmatched. The DNA for the CDR3 is TGTGCCAGCAATCTAGCGGAGCTGAATGAGCAGTTCTTC. This translates into CASNLAELNEQFF. Full variable domain (rest looked up from reference TRBV2 and TRBJ2-1): EPEVTQTPSHQVTQMGQEVILRCVPISNHLYFYWYRQILGQKVEFLVSFYNNEISEKSEIFDDQFSVERPDGSNFTLKIRSTKLEDSAMYFCASNLAELNEQFFGPGTRLTVL.

This clone was picked up a small number of times. The chain couples TRBV20-1 to TRBJ2-4; 7 nucleotides line up with TRBD2. The V and J ends lost 6 bases and 8 bases, in that order; junction bases with no gene match: 4. This CDR3 contains 11 residues. Germline CDR1 and CDR2: DFQATT and SNEGSKA (reference sequence). CDR3 sequence (DNA): TGCAGTGCCAAGGCGGGGGACATTCAGTACTTC. This sequence encodes CSAKAGDIQYF.

The chain links TRBV11-3 to TRBJ1-1, with a possible D match to TRBD1 (5 bases). Germline V CDR1 and CDR2: SGHNT, YENEEA. The CDR3 has 14 amino acids. Trimming left V 5 bases short and J 0 bases short, with 10 bases between. The CDR3 sequence: CASSPGGVNTEAFF. CDR3 DNA: TGTGCCAGCAGCCCTGGGGGGGTGAACACTGAAGCTTTCTTT.

About this clone itself: Sequence at one end of the junction differs from germline and may be a read error. This chain links TRBV11-2 with TRBJ1-2; D is perhaps TRBD1 (6 bases). CDR1 is SGHAT and CDR2 is FQNNGV in the germline V gene. This CDR3 region has 13 residues. The CDR3 region has the DNA TGTGCCAGCAGCGTAGACCCGAGGGACATCGGCACCTTC. Translated, it gives CASSVDPRDIGTF.

The chain combines TRBV14 with TRBJ2-7; 9 bases are a match to TRBD1. The CDR3 runs 15 residues. The germline V gene has CDR1 SGHDN and CDR2 FVKESK. With V trimmed by 1 base and J by 2 bases, 3 bases remained unmatched. The CDR3 nucleotides are TGTGCCAGCAGCCAAGGGACAGGGGATACCTACGAGCAGTACTTC. It specifies CASSQGTGDTYEQYF. The full variable domain, its missing parts supplied by reference TRBV14 and TRBJ2-7, is EAGVTQFPSHSVIEKGQTVTLRCDPISGHDNLYWYRRVMGKEIKFLLHFVKESKQDESGMPNNRFLAERTGGTYSTLKVQPAELEDSGVYFCASSQGTGDTYEQYFGPGTRLTVT.

The chain employs TRBV5-4 and TRBJ2-5; 9 bases fit TRBD2. With V trimmed by 3 bases and J by 4 bases, 10 bases remained unmatched. This CDR3 spans 16 amino acids. Germline CDR1 and CDR2: SGHNT and YYREEE (reference sequence). As DNA, the CDR3 is TGTGCCAGCAGCTGGAATAGCGGGAGAGAGGGAGAGACCCAGTACTTC. Encoded protein: CASSWNSGREGETQYF.

V is TRBV27 and J is TRBJ2-5; D is undetermined. Trimming removed 5 bases from V and 5 bases from J, with 12 bases in between. CDR1 MNHEY and CDR2 SMNVEV come from the germline V gene (reference sequence). The CDR3 is made up of 13 amino acids. CDR3 sequence (DNA): TGTGCCAGCAGTCAACGAGAAGGCGAGACCCAGTACTTC. It codes for CASSQREGETQYF.

This clone was recorded a few times. The J gene is TRBJ2-2, the V gene TRBV23-1; TRBD1 or TRBD2 may be the D gene (5 bases each). TRBV23-1 is flagged as an ORF with uncertain function. There are 12 residues in the CDR3. V was pared by 6 bases and J by 7 bases, with 9 bases between. CDR3 protein: CASRGEGGELFF. The CDR3 DNA reads TGCGCCAGCAGGGGGGAAGGCGGGGAGCTGTTTTTT.